The 30 T cell receptor beta chains presented below share a single source sample, sequenced in a study of blood T cell repertoires in COVID-19. Profiling relied on immunoSEQ multiplex PCR, and the TCRdb table lists in-frame clones only, not all of them. In the table there are 75,000 to 95,000 clones, around 87% of which are singletons. The specimen was peripheral blood. The receptors originated from a human donor in a cohort sampled during active COVID-19.

V gene TRBV9 combines with J gene TRBJ1-1; weak D call: TRBD1 (5 bases). The CDR3 is 14 residues long. V was trimmed by 0 bases and J by 8 bases, leaving 14 bases between them. CDR1 is SGDLS and CDR2 is YYNGEE in the germline V gene. CDR3 loop: CASSVGGETTEAFF. The CDR3 DNA is TGTGCCAGCAGCGTAGGGGGGGAGACGACCGAAGCTTTCTTT.

In the case of this clone: Other nucleotide sequences in the sample specify the same CDR3. This chain links TRBV12-3 or TRBV12-4 with TRBJ2-7; D unresolved. There are 11 residues in the CDR3. Between the trimmed V and J ends, which lost 6 bases and 0 bases, there was a span of 3 bases. CDR3 protein: CASSSSYEQYF. The CDR3, as DNA: TGTGCCAGCAGCTCCTCCTACGAGCAGTACTTC.

For this clone: The sample contains more than one DNA sequence encoding this CDR3. The chain combines TRBV4-1 with TRBJ2-7; 8 nucleotides agree with TRBD2. The CDR3 runs to 15 residues. The trim removed 0 bases at V and 2 bases at J, leaving 3 bases unmatched. Per germline, CDR1 MGHRA and CDR2 YSYEKL. CDR3 DNA sequence: TGCGCCAGCAGCCAAGAATCCGGGAGGGCCTACGAGCAGTACTTC. Its protein product is CASSQESGRAYEQYF.

This clone was observed a single time. The chain employs TRBV5-1 and TRBJ2-3; 10 nucleotides align to TRBD2. This CDR3 is 17 amino acids long. J was trimmed by 0 bases and V by 0 bases; bases with no gene match: 4. Per germline, CDR1 SGHRS and CDR2 YFSETQ. The DNA for the CDR3 is TGCGCCAGCAGCTTGGTCGAGACTAGCGGGAGCACAGATACGCAGTATTTT. Protein product: CASSLVETSGSTDTQYF.

The CDR3 spells CASSLDYTSTDTQYF. The CDR3 nucleotides are TGTGCCAGCAGCTTAGACTACACGAGCACAGATACGCAGTATTTT. The chain combines TRBV5-4 with TRBJ2-3; possibly TRBD2 for D (5 bases). The germline gives CDR1 SGHNT, CDR2 YYREEE (reference sequence). V shed 2 bases and J shed 0 bases, with 10 bases lying between them. This CDR3 is built from 15 residues.

As to this clone: At one of its ends the junction is not consistent with the germline gene, which may arise from a read error. The gene calls are TRBV7-3 and TRBJ2-6; 10 bases map to TRBD1. This CDR3 is 18 amino acids long. Germline V gene data show CDR1 as SGHTA and CDR2 as FQGTGA. DNA of the CDR3: TGTGCCAGCAGCCTAATGGGACAGGGGACCGCTGGGGCCAACGCCCTGACTTTC. Translation gives CASSLMGQGTAGANALTF. The whole variable domain, remainder taken from reference TRBV7-3 and TRBJ2-6, is GAGVSQTPSNKVTEKGKYVELRCDPISGHTALYWYRQSLGQGPEFLIYFQGTGAADDSGLPNDRFFAVRPEGSVSTLKIQRTERGDSAVYLCASSLMGQGTAGANALTFGAGSRLTVL.

The chain combines TRBV5-1 with TRBJ2-1, with 10 bases aligning to TRBD2. The CDR3 extends over 18 amino acids. J gave up 0 bases and V 5 bases, and 11 bases lay outside the gene matches. Per germline, CDR1 SGHRS and CDR2 YFSETQ. The CDR3 spells CASRNLPPSGSSYNEQFF. CDR3 bases: TGCGCCAGCAGGAACCTCCCACCTAGCGGGAGCTCCTACAATGAGCAGTTCTTC. Complete variable domain (other parts from reference TRBV5-1 and TRBJ2-1): KAGVTQTPRYLIKTRGQQVTLSCSPISGHRSVSWYQQTPGQGLQFLFEYFSETQRNKGNFPGRFSGRQFSNSRSEMNVSTLELGDSALYLCASRNLPPSGSSYNEQFFGPGTRLTVL.

J is TRBJ2-1 and V is TRBV27, with 7 bases matching TRBD2. The germline V gene has CDR1 MNHEY and CDR2 SMNVEV (reference sequence). The CDR3 contains 14 residues. Unmatched junction bases numbered 11, after V lost 9 bases and J lost 6 bases. CDR3 amino acids: CASTLAGVGNEQFF. In DNA form, the CDR3 reads TGTGCCAGTACCCTTGCGGGAGTGGGCAATGAGCAGTTCTTC.

This clone appeared a single time. The genes are TRBV30 and TRBJ1-3, with TRBD1 identical over 8 bases. Germline V gene lookup returns CDR1 GTSNPN and CDR2 SVGIG (reference sequence). There are 14 residues in the CDR3. Germline trimming cut 0 bases from V and 7 bases from J; bases unmatched to any gene: 5. In DNA, the CDR3 is TGTGCCTGGAGTGTGAGGACAGGGAGGAACACCATATATTTT. It translates to CAWSVRTGRNTIYF.

The chain combines TRBV7-8 with TRBJ2-7; no definite D call. The V and J ends lost 2 bases and 7 bases respectively, with 6 bases between them. The germline V gene encodes CDR1 SGHVS and CDR2 FQNEAQ. The CDR3 extends over 11 amino acids. Written as DNA, the CDR3 is TGTGCCAGCAGCTTACAGATGGAGCAGTACTTC. It encodes CASSLQMEQYF. Supplemented by reference TRBV7-8 and TRBJ2-7, the full variable domain reads GAGVSQSPRYKVAKRGQDVALRCDPISGHVSLFWYQQALGQGPEFLTYFQNEAQLDKSGLPSDRFFAERPEGSVSTLKIQRTQQEDSAVYLCASSLQMEQYFGPGTRLTVT.

The rearrangement links TRBV7-9 to TRBJ1-4; 8 bases fit TRBD1. The V gene's germline CDR1 is SEHNR and CDR2 FQNEAQ (reference sequence). V trimming: 4 bases; J trimming: 7 bases; junction bases outside the gene matches: 14. The CDR3 runs to 17 residues. CDR3: CASSSDRGLPHREKLFF. CDR3 in DNA: TGTGCCAGCAGCTCCGACAGGGGTCTTCCCCATCGTGAAAAACTGTTTTTT.

The rearrangement links TRBV15 to TRBJ2-7, with no clear D. The V end was cut by 1 base, the J end by 6 bases, with 10 bases between. Germline CDR1 LNHNV, CDR2 YYDKDF (reference sequence). The CDR3 has 13 amino acids. The CDR3 DNA reads as TGTGCCACCAGCAGAGCTTACCTCAGCGAGCAGTACTTC. Translated: CATSRAYLSEQYF.

The rearrangement joins TRBV19 to TRBJ2-2, with 7 bases matching TRBD2. This CDR3 is built from 13 residues. Unmatched junction bases numbered 2, after V lost 5 bases and J lost 5 bases. The germline V gene encodes CDR1 LNHDA and CDR2 SQIVND (reference sequence). The CDR3 loop reads CASSGRETGELFF. The CDR3 region has the DNA TGTGCCAGTAGTGGGCGGGAGACCGGGGAGCTGTTTTTT.

The chain combines TRBV18 with TRBJ2-1; tentative D call: TRBD1 (6 bases). This CDR3 region has 17 residues. Per the germline V gene, CDR1 is KGHSH and CDR2 is LQKENI. Between the trimmed V and J ends, which lost 0 bases and 7 bases, there was a span of 19 bases. The CDR3 sequence: CASSPPILGQTSNEQFF. CDR3 DNA sequence: TGTGCCAGCTCACCACCGATTTTAGGACAGACAAGTAATGAGCAGTTCTTC.

This clone was recorded a few times. The gene calls are TRBV30 and TRBJ1-5; D not resolved. CDR3 length: 14 residues. CDR1 is GTSNPN, CDR2 SVGIG, per germline (reference sequence). The V end was cut by 7 bases, the J end by 0 bases, with 13 bases between. The chain's CDR3 is CASSPGLSNQPQHF. In DNA form, the CDR3 reads TGTGCCTCCTCTCCCGGACTTAGCAATCAGCCCCAGCATTTT.

This clone was seen just once. The chain links TRBV2 to TRBJ2-1, with D maybe TRBD1 (6 bases). The length of the CDR3 is 14 residues. CDR1 is SNHLY and CDR2 is FYNNEI in the germline V gene. Trimming removed 6 bases from V and 5 bases from J, with 14 bases in between. The CDR3 here is CASRVRDNNNEQFF. In nucleotides, the CDR3 is TGTGCCAGCAGGGTCAGGGACAATAACAATGAGCAGTTCTTC. Full variable domain (outside the CDR3, taken from reference TRBV2 and TRBJ2-1): EPEVTQTPSHQVTQMGQEVILRCVPISNHLYFYWYRQILGQKVEFLVSFYNNEISEKSEIFDDQFSVERPDGSNFTLKIRSTKLEDSAMYFCASRVRDNNNEQFFGPGTRLTVL.

The chain carries TRBV7-3 and TRBJ2-7, with 11 nucleotides matching TRBD2. Germline V gene lookup returns CDR1 SGHTA and CDR2 FQGTGA. After removal of 4 bases from V and 4 bases from J, the junction contained 27 bases not matched to a gene. The CDR3 covers 22 residues. CDR3 nucleotides: TGTGCCAGCAGCTCCATTGGGTTAGCGGGAGGGCCGGGATCCCTGGGTGGTTACGAGCAGTACTTC. It translates to CASSSIGLAGGPGSLGGYEQYF.

The V and J genes are TRBV28 and TRBJ2-1, with TRBD1 matching over 8 bases. Trimming cost V 2 bases and J 10 bases; bases outside gene matches: 7. This CDR3 spans 14 amino acids. Germline values: CDR1 MDHEN, CDR2 SYDVKM. The CDR3 coding sequence is TGTGCCAGCAGTTTAGGGACAGGACGCGGGGAGCAGTTCTTC. Translation gives CASSLGTGRGEQFF.

The chain uses TRBV6-5 and TRBJ2-2; D might be TRBD1 (6 bases). Germline V CDR1 and CDR2: MNHEY, SVGAGI. The CDR3 is made up of 14 amino acids. Trimming cost V 10 bases and J 0 bases, with 12 bases left between them. The CDR3: CATLGTPNTGELFF. CDR3 nucleotide sequence: TGTGCCACGCTGGGGACACCGAACACCGGGGAGCTGTTTTTT.

V usage is TRBV2 and J usage is TRBJ2-7; a possible D gene is TRBD2 (6 bases). This CDR3 comprises 12 residues. V gave up 9 bases and J gave up 7 bases, with 16 bases separating them. In germline, CDR1 is SNHLY, CDR2 FYNNEI. The DNA for the CDR3 is TGTGCCAGTCGGGACTCCTGGGGAGAGCAGTACTTC. Protein product: CASRDSWGEQYF.

The chain is built from TRBV10-3 and TRBJ1-5; TRBD1 matches 10 bases. CDR3 length: 17 residues. Germline V gene data show CDR1 as ENHRY and CDR2 as SYGVKD. The trim removed 5 bases at V and 1 base at J, leaving 8 bases unmatched. CDR3 sequence: CAISPGQGSGSNQPQHF. DNA of the CDR3: TGTGCCATCAGTCCGGGACAGGGGTCGGGGAGCAATCAGCCCCAGCATTTT.

In its sample, this clone was seen many times. This chain connects TRBV27 to TRBJ2-7; 9 bases fit TRBD1. V gave up 5 bases and J gave up 3 bases; unmatched junction bases: 14. Per the germline V gene, CDR1 is MNHEY and CDR2 is SMNVEV (reference sequence). The CDR3 totals 17 residues. The CDR3 loop reads CASSRLVGTGRDYEQYF. The CDR3 bases are TGTGCCAGCAGTCGTTTGGTCGGGACAGGGAGGGACTACGAGCAGTACTTC.

The chain employs TRBV6-5 and TRBJ1-5; the match to TRBD1 covers 8 bases. Per the germline V gene, CDR1 is MNHEY and CDR2 is SVGAGI. This CDR3 comprises 15 residues. Germline trimming cut 0 bases from V and 4 bases from J; bases unmatched to any gene: 2. The CDR3 region is CASSYSNRGNQPQHF. DNA of the CDR3: TGTGCCAGCAGTTACTCGAACAGGGGGAATCAGCCCCAGCATTTT.

CDR3 bases: TGCGCCAGCAGCCAAGAATGGGAGAGGGCTTACAATGAGCAGTTCTTC. Translated: CASSQEWERAYNEQFF. The chain links TRBV4-1 to TRBJ2-1; tentative D call: TRBD2 (5 bases). V was pared by 0 bases and J by 4 bases, with 13 bases between. Germline V gene lookup returns CDR1 MGHRA and CDR2 YSYEKL. The CDR3 consists of 16 residues.

This chain connects TRBV2 to TRBJ1-5; the match to TRBD1 covers 8 bases. V lost 9 bases, J lost 6 bases, and 7 bases stayed unmatched. The CDR3 runs to 13 residues. In germline, CDR1 is SNHLY, CDR2 FYNNEI. The CDR3 nucleotides read TGTGCCAGTAACCGGGACAGGATTCAGCCCCAGCATTTT. Translated: CASNRDRIQPQHF.

This sequence joins TRBV7-8 and TRBJ1-1; D possibly corresponds to TRBD1 (5 bases). With 6 bases removed from V and 11 bases from J, the gap between germline ends came to 19 bases. The CDR3 spans 13 residues. The germline CDR1 and CDR2 sequences are SGHVS and FQNEAQ. Here the CDR3 DNA reads TGTGCCAGCAGTACCATGGACGGGACTGGGGCTTTCTTT. Translating gives CASSTMDGTGAFF.

The V and J genes are TRBV7-3 and TRBJ2-3, with TRBD2 matching over 10 bases. CDR3 length equals 16 residues. J gave up 7 bases and V 0 bases, and 7 bases lay outside the gene matches. The germline V gene has CDR1 SGHTA and CDR2 FQGTGA. As DNA, the CDR3 is TGTGCCAGCAGCTTAACGGGAGCGGGAGGGGAGTATACGCAGTATTTT. Its protein product is CASSLTGAGGEYTQYF.

V usage is TRBV10-3 and J usage is TRBJ2-1; 7 bases map to TRBD1. The CDR3 runs 15 residues. The V gene's germline CDR1 is ENHRY and CDR2 SYGVKD. Unmatched junction bases numbered 6, after V lost 4 bases and J lost 3 bases. CDR3: CAISGTGTDYNEQFF. Here the CDR3 DNA reads TGTGCCATCAGTGGGACCGGGACAGACTACAATGAGCAGTTCTTC.

The chain links TRBV28 to TRBJ2-1, with 12 bases identical to TRBD2. Germline assignment: CDR1 MDHEN and CDR2 SYDVKM. This CDR3 has 17 residues. The V segment lost 8 bases and the J segment 7 bases; nucleotides outside the gene matches: 15. The CDR3 nucleotides are TGTGCCAGCTCACCCTCTGGAGCTAGCGGGAGGGGGAATGAGCAGTTCTTC. This translates into CASSPSGASGRGNEQFF.

The gene calls are TRBV12-3 or TRBV12-4 and TRBJ1-2, with a possible D match to TRBD1 (6 bases). The CDR3 runs 13 residues. Trimming left V 5 bases short and J 7 bases short, with 14 bases between. CDR3 bases: TGTGCCAGCAGTCCCCAGTTAGGGGGTGGCTACACCTTC. Translating it yields CASSPQLGGGYTF.